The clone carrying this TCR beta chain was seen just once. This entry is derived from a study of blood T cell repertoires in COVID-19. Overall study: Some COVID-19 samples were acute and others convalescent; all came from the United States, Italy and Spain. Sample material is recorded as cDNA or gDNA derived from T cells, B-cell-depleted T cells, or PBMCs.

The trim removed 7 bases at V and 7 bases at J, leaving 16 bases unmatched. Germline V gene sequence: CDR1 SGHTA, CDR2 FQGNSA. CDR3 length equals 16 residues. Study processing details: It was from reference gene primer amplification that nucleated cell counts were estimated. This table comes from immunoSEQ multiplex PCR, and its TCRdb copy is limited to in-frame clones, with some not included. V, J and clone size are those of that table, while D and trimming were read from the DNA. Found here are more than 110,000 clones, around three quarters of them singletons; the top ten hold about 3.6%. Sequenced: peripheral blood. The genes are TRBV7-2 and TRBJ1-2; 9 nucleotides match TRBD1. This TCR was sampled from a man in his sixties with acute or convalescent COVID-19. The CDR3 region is CASTPLKGTGLSGYTF. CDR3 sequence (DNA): TGTGCCAGCACCCCCTTGAAGGGGACAGGGCTCTCTGGCTACACCTTC.